The source of this TCR beta chain is a study of blood T cell repertoires in COVID-19. Study at large: Researchers got acute and convalescent COVID-19 samples from the United States, Italy and Spain. From T cells, B-cell-depleted T cells, or PBMCs came the material, which was cDNA or gDNA.

As handled by the study authors: Estimation of nucleated cell counts was performed using reference gene primer amplification. The assay was immunoSEQ multiplex PCR, and TCRdb's table has in-frame clones only and misses some. The V and J calls and the clone size are those of that table, but D and trimming were determined from the DNA. The sample lists tens of thousands of clones, 70% to 80% occurring once. Trimming removed 3 bases at V and 3 bases at J, with 5 bases between. The CDR3 is 12 residues long. CDR1 and CDR2 (germline): LNHDA, SQIVND (reference sequence). The J gene is TRBJ1-1, the V gene TRBV19, with D unclear. The sequencing sample was made of peripheral blood. The sequence came from a man between 60 and 75 years old with acute or convalescent COVID-19. CDR3 amino acids: CASSISYTEAFF. The CDR3 nucleotides read TGTGCCAGTAGTATTTCTTACACTGAAGCTTTCTTT.